This T cell receptor beta chain was observed in a study of T-cell reconstitution after alpha-beta-depleted transplantation in children. Germline V gene data show CDR1 as SQVTM and CDR2 as ANQGSEA. V was pared by 4 bases and J by 3 bases, with 2 bases of the junction left unmatched. The CDR3 has 13 residues. This clonotype was seen at least ten times. Preparation of the TCRbeta library was carried out with unique molecular identifiers. TCRdb ran MiXCR on the PCR reads and lists one entry per CDR3 protein. The sample lists about 610,000 distinct CDR3 sequences; roughly a tenth were seen once. V is TRBV29-1 and J is TRBJ2-1; 8 nucleotides align to TRBD2. The specimen was PBMCs from the stem cell graft donor, collected from the stem cell graft. The TCR sequence derives from a human donor who donated a stem cell graft to a child with acute myeloid leukemia. CDR3 residues: CSVGAGVYNEQFF. In DNA form, the CDR3 reads TGCAGCGTTGGAGCGGGGGTCTACAATGAGCAGTTCTTC.